The 19 T cell receptor beta chains below all came from one sample that was sequenced in a study of beta chain features in type 1 diabetes. Their target antigens are unknown. General study points: TCRB CDR3 length was moderately but significantly reduced in all four CD4+ subsets of Type 1 diabetes patients.

The investigators reverse transcribed all of the isolated RNA, so they sequenced expressed TCRB transcripts. Using immunoSEQ multiplex PCR, the repertoire was profiled, and TCRdb retains in-frame clones only, with some absent. Of a few hundred thousand clones listed, roughly 12% were seen once; the top ten hold nearly 0.015%. Sequences were obtained from naive CD4+ T cells from blood. Receptor source: a woman under 30 with type 1 diabetes.

This clone was recorded only once. The CDR3 region is CSAQAEEQFF. Here the CDR3 DNA reads TGCAGTGCCCAAGCTGAAGAGCAGTTCTTC. The chain couples TRBV20-1 to TRBJ2-1; the D is unclear. Germline lookup yields CDR1 DFQATT and CDR2 SNEGSKA (reference sequence). CDR3 size: 10 residues. Deletions cut 6 bases from V and 10 bases from J, with 10 bases between.

This clone was seen only a few times. The chain couples TRBV30 to TRBJ2-6; no definite D call. V shed 3 bases and J shed 0 bases, with 12 bases lying between them. Germline loops: CDR1 GTSNPN, CDR2 SVGIG (reference sequence). The CDR3 extends over 16 amino acids. The CDR3 protein is CAWSPGSSSGANVLTF. Written as DNA, the CDR3 is TGTGCCTGGAGCCCGGGTTCGAGCTCTGGGGCCAACGTCCTGACTTTC.

This clone has a handful of counts. This chain uses TRBV11-2 with TRBJ2-1; 10 bases agree with TRBD2. Germline CDR1 is SGHAT and CDR2 is FQNNGV. The CDR3 is 15 residues long. Germline trimming cut 4 bases from V and 9 bases from J; bases unmatched to any gene: 9. This chain's CDR3 is CASSYTSGIRGEQFF. For the CDR3, the DNA is TGTGCCAGCAGCTACACTAGCGGGATACGCGGTGAGCAGTTCTTC.

The J gene is TRBJ1-3, the V gene TRBV28; the D gene is possibly TRBD1 (5 bases). Germline values: CDR1 MDHEN, CDR2 SYDVKM. The CDR3 loop spans 12 amino acids. The ends were cut back, 3 bases at V and 7 bases at J, with 7 bases in the middle. The CDR3 is CASSFGGNTIYF. DNA for the CDR3: TGTGCCAGCAGTTTCGGGGGGAACACCATATATTTT.

This chain links TRBV4-1 with TRBJ1-1; no definite D call. The CDR3 covers 14 residues. Germline CDR1 MGHRA, CDR2 YSYEKL. Trimming cost V 1 base and J 2 bases, with 8 bases left between them. Written as DNA, the CDR3 is TGCGCCAGCAGCCAAGCCGACAAAAACACTGAAGCTTTCTTT. Protein: CASSQADKNTEAFF.

This clone was seen a handful of times. The chain combines TRBV5-1 with TRBJ2-5; D perhaps matches TRBD2 (6 bases). The V gene lost 2 bases and the J gene lost 3 bases, with 20 bases spanning the gap. Germline V gene data show CDR1 as SGHRS and CDR2 as YFSETQ. The CDR3 loop spans 17 amino acids. CDR3 sequence (DNA): TGCGCCAGCAGCTTTGGGAGGACCCCAAATCGAGAAGAGACCCAGTACTTC. It codes for CASSFGRTPNREETQYF.

This clone turned up a few times. The DNA for the CDR3 is TGCGCCAGCAGAGGGAAGGAGGGCTCCTACAATGAGCAGTTCTTC. Its protein is CASRGKEGSYNEQFF. This chain uses TRBV4-3 with TRBJ2-1; D is possibly TRBD2 (6 bases). This CDR3 is built from 15 residues. V dropped 6 bases and J dropped 0 bases, with 12 bases sitting between them. In germline, CDR1 is LGHNA, CDR2 YSLEER.

The chain recombines TRBV7-2 with TRBJ2-3; the match to TRBD2 covers 8 bases. V gave up 0 bases and J gave up 4 bases; unmatched junction bases: 12. This CDR3 spans 18 amino acids. CDR1 SGHTA and CDR2 FQGNSA come from the germline V gene. CDR3 sequence (DNA): TGTGCCAGCAGCTTAGCTCCGGGGGGGGGAACCGGCGCAGATACGCAGTATTTT. It codes for CASSLAPGGGTGADTQYF.

The rearrangement links TRBV11-3 to TRBJ2-1; 9 nucleotides agree with TRBD2. This CDR3 spans 19 amino acids. Germline assignment: CDR1 SGHNT and CDR2 YENEEA. The V gene end was trimmed by 5 bases and the J gene end by 1 base; junction bases not matched to a gene: 15. In DNA, the CDR3 is TGTGCCAGCAGCCCCCGTGGGCTAGCGGGATTGGGTTCCTACAATGAGCAGTTCTTC. This sequence encodes CASSPRGLAGLGSYNEQFF.

The chain links TRBV18 to TRBJ2-7, with 8 bases aligning to TRBD2. This CDR3 has 13 residues. The V gene end was trimmed by 3 bases and the J gene end by 6 bases; junction bases not matched to a gene: 4. CDR1 is KGHSH and CDR2 is LQKENI in the germline V gene. CDR3 sequence reads: CASSPSGASEQYF. CDR3 sequence (DNA): TGTGCCAGCTCACCTAGCGGGGCGAGCGAGCAGTACTTC.

The chain is built from TRBV28 and TRBJ1-2; a weak D match, TRBD1 (6 bases). V was shortened by 5 bases and J by 8 bases, with 12 bases between the two germline ends. The CDR3 runs to 12 residues. Germline CDR1 and CDR2: MDHEN and SYDVKM. DNA of the CDR3: TGTGCCAGCAGTCCAGGGGAAAGAGGCTACACCTTC. Protein sequence: CASSPGERGYTF.

This clone was observed a handful of times. The same CDR3 is also encoded by other DNA sequences in this sample. The chain has TRBV30 and TRBJ1-5; D might be TRBD1 (6 bases). This CDR3 has 13 amino acids. V gave up 0 bases and J gave up 6 bases, with 9 bases separating them. CDR1 GTSNPN and CDR2 SVGIG come from the germline V gene (reference sequence). The chain's CDR3 is CAWSVRGGQPQHF. CDR3 sequence (DNA): TGTGCCTGGAGTGTACGAGGGGGTCAGCCCCAGCATTTT.

This chain joins TRBV6-6 and TRBJ2-7, with D possibly matching TRBD2 (6 bases). This CDR3 is built from 15 residues. Deletions cut 7 bases from V and 7 bases from J, with 23 bases between. From germline, CDR1 is MNHNY and CDR2 SVGAGI (reference sequence). The CDR3 spells CASTTLDGGWGEQYV. The CDR3 nucleotides read TGTGCCAGCACCACACTCGACGGAGGGTGGGGGGAGCAGTACGTC.

The CDR3 loop is CAIRPDRAGTEAFF. The CDR3 bases are TGTGCCATCAGGCCCGACAGGGCCGGGACTGAAGCTTTCTTT. The J gene is TRBJ1-1, the V gene TRBV10-3; 7 bases map to TRBD1. The germline gives CDR1 ENHRY, CDR2 SYGVKD. Trimming at V came to 6 bases and at J to 5 bases, leaving 9 bases not matched to a gene. The CDR3 has 14 residues.

In this sample, this clone turned up a few times. This chain links TRBV5-4 with TRBJ2-1; the match to TRBD2 covers 9 bases. The CDR3 extends over 16 amino acids. Germline V CDR1 and CDR2: SGHNT, YYREEE (reference sequence). Trimming removed 3 bases from V and 5 bases from J; junction bases left unmatched: 9. CDR3 loop: CASSSGGGLANNEQFF. For the CDR3, the DNA is TGTGCCAGCAGCTCAGGGGGAGGACTAGCGAACAATGAGCAGTTCTTC.

V and J are TRBV6-6 and TRBJ2-7; D is unresolved. CDR1 and CDR2 from the germline V gene are MNHNY and SVGAGI (reference sequence). CDR3 length: 13 residues. V lost 2 bases and J 3 bases, leaving 8 bases between the germline ends. The CDR3 DNA reads TGTGCCAGCAGTTACGGCAGCAACTACGAGCAGTACGTC. As protein: CASSYGSNYEQYV.

This clone has a handful of counts. The chain links TRBV10-3 to TRBJ2-1, with 7 positions matching TRBD2. The CDR3 spans 15 residues. With V trimmed by 4 bases and J by 0 bases, 3 bases remained unmatched. Germline CDR1 reads ENHRY; CDR2 reads SYGVKD. The CDR3 DNA is TGTGCCATCAGTGGGGGACTAACCTCCTACAATGAGCAGTTCTTC. Encoded protein: CAISGGLTSYNEQFF.

The chain recombines TRBV28 with TRBJ2-1; no firm D call. The ends were cut back, 2 bases at V and 0 bases at J, with 8 bases in the middle. Germline CDR1 MDHEN, CDR2 SYDVKM. This CDR3 spans 15 amino acids. This chain's CDR3 is CASSLGTASYNEQFF. In DNA form, the CDR3 reads TGTGCCAGCAGTTTAGGAACAGCCTCCTACAATGAGCAGTTCTTC.

This clone was counted a few times. J is TRBJ1-2 and V is TRBV5-1; TRBD1 might be the D (6 bases). V was trimmed by 4 bases and J by 2 bases, leaving 15 bases between them. CDR1 and CDR2 from the germline V gene are SGHRS and YFSETQ. The CDR3 covers 15 residues. CDR3 DNA: TGCGCCAGCAGCCCGGAGACCGGGACAAACTATGGCTACACCTTC. Protein sequence: CASSPETGTNYGYTF.